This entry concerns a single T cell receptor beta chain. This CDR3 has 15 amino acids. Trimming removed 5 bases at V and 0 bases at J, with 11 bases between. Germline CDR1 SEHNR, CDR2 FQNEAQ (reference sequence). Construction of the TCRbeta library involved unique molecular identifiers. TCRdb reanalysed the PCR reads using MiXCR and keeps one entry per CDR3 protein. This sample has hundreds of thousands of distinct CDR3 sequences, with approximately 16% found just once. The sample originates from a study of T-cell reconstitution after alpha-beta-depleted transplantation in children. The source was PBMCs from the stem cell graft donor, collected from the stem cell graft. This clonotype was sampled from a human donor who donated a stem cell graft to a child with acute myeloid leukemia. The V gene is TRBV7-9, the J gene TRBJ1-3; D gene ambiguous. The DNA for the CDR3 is TGTGCCAGCAGCCCAACCTACAGCTCTGGAAACACCATATATTTT. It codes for CASSPTYSSGNTIYF.